This T cell receptor beta chain was found in a study of blood T cells in healthy people across ages. At least ten counts were recorded for this clonotype. A second PCR, run for roughly 7 to 12 cycles, used a sample-barcoded 5' primer plus a J-beta primer mix. TCRdb reprocessed the 5' RACE reads via MiXCR and lists one record per CDR3 protein. The sample includes approximately 900,000 distinct CDR3 sequences, about 28% seen only once; the top ten take roughly 10%. Per the germline V gene, CDR1 is MNHEY and CDR2 is SMNVEV (reference sequence). The CDR3 runs 13 residues. Trimming left V 4 bases short and J 2 bases short, with 9 bases between. This sample was also put to use in a study of T cells of mothers and their children.

The sample comprised blood. V and J are TRBV27 and TRBJ2-7, with D possibly being TRBD1 (6 bases). The receptor's source is a middle-aged woman in good health. CDR3 amino acids: CASSSQGPYEQYF. CDR3 nucleotide sequence: TGTGCCAGCAGTTCACAGGGACCCTACGAGCAGTACTTC.